The 9 T cell receptor beta chains given below trace back to one sample, sequenced in a study of CD8 T cells in Susac syndrome. RNA, at roughly 0.45 to 1 ug, was reverse transcribed with random hexamers. TCRdb analysed the immunoSEQ multiplex PCR reads with MiXCR anew, one entry per CDR3 protein. The table shows approximately 140,000 distinct CDR3 sequences, with 95% occurring only once. Sequencing was performed on CD4+ T cells from PBMCs. These receptor sequences come from a human donor with multiple sclerosis.

The genes are TRBV9 and TRBJ2-1; D possibly matches TRBD1 or TRBD2 (6 bases each). Germline CDR1 and CDR2: SGDLS and YYNGEE. The CDR3 totals 17 residues. V gave up 3 bases and J gave up 1 base, with 17 bases separating them. For the CDR3, the DNA is TGTGCCAGCAGCGGGGGGCTAGCGCTACTATCCTACAATGAGCAGTTCTTC. Amino acids: CASSGGLALLSYNEQFF.

This chain links TRBV7-9 with TRBJ2-1; tentatively, D is TRBD1 (7 bases). Trimming took off 1 base at V and 6 bases at J, with 13 bases between the two ends. CDR3 length: 15 amino acids. Germline V gene data show CDR1 as SEHNR and CDR2 as FQNEAQ (reference sequence). In DNA form, the CDR3 reads TGTGCCAGCAGCTTAGGGTCAGGGGGACTCAATGAGCAGTTCTTC. It specifies CASSLGSGGLNEQFF.

The chain couples TRBV5-4 to TRBJ1-1; D uncertain. The CDR3 has 14 amino acids. V lost 4 bases and J lost 3, with 13 bases in between. Germline V gene lookup returns CDR1 SGHNT and CDR2 YYREEE (reference sequence). For the CDR3, the DNA is TGTGCCAGCAGCCCGAGAGACGGGTACACTGAAGCTTTCTTT. Protein: CASSPRDGYTEAFF.

The chain joins TRBV6-1 to TRBJ2-1, with unresolved D. The CDR3 loop spans 16 amino acids. The ends were cut back, 2 bases at V and 1 base at J, with 12 bases in the middle. Germline CDR1 and CDR2: MNHNS and SASEGT. The CDR3 nucleotides are TGTGCCAGCAGTGAAAGTCCAGCAGGTTCCTACAATGAGCAGTTCTTC. This gives the protein CASSESPAGSYNEQFF.

The J gene is TRBJ1-4, the V gene TRBV4-2; D might be TRBD1 (5 bases). Germline CDR1 is LGHNA and CDR2 is YNFKEQ. The V end was cut by 0 bases, the J end by 13 bases, with 12 bases between. This CDR3 has 13 residues. In DNA, the CDR3 is TGTGCCAGCAGCCAAGACCAGCGGGGGGGACTGTTTTTT. Its protein product is CASSQDQRGGLFF.

DNA for the CDR3: TGCAGCGTTGAAGGGCGGGAGTCAAAGGGGGAGACCCAGTACTTC. It specifies CSVEGRESKGETQYF. The chain links TRBV29-1 to TRBJ2-5; the match to TRBD2 covers 7 bases. Germline CDR1 and CDR2: SQVTM and ANQGSEA. V shed 1 base and J 5 bases; nucleotides not matched to a gene: 10. This CDR3 region has 15 residues.

This chain links TRBV5-1 with TRBJ2-1; 7 bases match TRBD2. Germline-derived CDR1 and CDR2 are SGHRS and YFSETQ. The length of the CDR3 is 14 residues. V gave up 3 bases and J gave up 7 bases; unmatched junction bases: 7. CDR3 region: CASSSASGGNEQFF. The CDR3 DNA reads TGCGCCAGCAGCTCGGCTAGCGGAGGGAATGAGCAGTTCTTC.

V is TRBV7-9 and J is TRBJ1-2, with TRBD1 matching 8 bases. From germline, CDR1 is SEHNR and CDR2 FQNEAQ (reference sequence). J lost 4 bases, V lost 11 bases, and 6 bases had no gene match. This CDR3 spans 12 amino acids. In DNA form, the CDR3 reads TGTGCCGGGTGGACAGGGTTCTATGGCTACACCTTC. This codes for CAGWTGFYGYTF. The variable domain in full, completed from reference TRBV7-9 and TRBJ1-2, reads DTGVSQNPRHKITKRGQNVTFRCDPISEHNRLYWYRQTLGQGPEFLTYFQNEAQLEKSRLLSDRFSAERPKGSFSTLEIQRTEQGDSAMYLCAGWTGFYGYTFGSGTRLTVV.

The chain joins TRBV30 to TRBJ2-5; no definite D call. The CDR3 length is 12 residues. Deletions cut 3 bases from V and 5 bases from J, with 10 bases between. Germline CDR1 and CDR2: GTSNPN and SVGIG (reference sequence). The CDR3 nucleotides are TGTGCCTGGAGCGTTTCTGGGGAGACCCAGTACTTC. Protein: CAWSVSGETQYF.